This paragraph covers one T cell receptor (beta chain) sequence. No antigen is known for it. Per-base quality was not reported, and no clone a single base away is much larger than it. Trimming costs V 0 bases and J 1 base, and their ends lie 10 bases apart. CDR1 SGHRS and CDR2 YFSETQ are derived from the germline V gene. Its CDR3 holds 15 amino acids, cysteine through phenylalanine. Of all the DNA, just the CDR3 is kept, 45 bases in frame from base 1. The sample originates from a study of beta chain features in type 1 diabetes (dated 2018 in TCRdb). With respect to the entire study: Mean age, gender distribution, total cell number and subset yield were not different between patients and healthy donors. A total of some 100,000,000 sorted cells were examined across all samples, and a strong correlation was observed between cell number per subset and RNA yield. The study compared TCRB repertoires of sorted circulating CD4+ T cell subsets between recently diagnosed type 1 diabetes patients and matched healthy donors. Whereas all 30 or so donors provided naive and central memory subsets, regulatory and stem cell-like memory subsets were isolated from just 8 patients and roughly eight healthy donors.

Summary of the overall study and its limitations: Because cDNA was sequenced instead of genomic DNA, activated cells with high expression could be over-represented, although the groups did not differ in activation or CD3 levels. At VDJ recombination sites, patients with type 1 diabetes made fewer insertions and deleted more nucleotides, a pattern implying thymic rearrangement abnormalities. A moderate but significant shortening of TCRB CDR3 length was observed in type 1 diabetes patients in all four CD4+ subsets. PCR might favor shorter templates, but patient and control samples were amplified and corrected together, so any skew would affect both groups equally. Naive, central memory and regulatory TCRB repertoires appeared to be more similar among patients than among healthy donors. Because small numbers of individuals were included in the HLA sub-analyses, any influence of HLA type on TCRB rearrangement was left unresolved.

A single peripheral blood draw of about 116 mL on average was collected from each donor into heparinised tubes. A BD FACSAria II and a panel including CD45RO, CCR7, CD25, CD127, CD95 and CD27 were used to sort naive, central memory, regulatory and stem cell-like memory CD4+ T cells. Every sorted population had a purity above 95%. PBMCs were isolated right away by Lymphoprep density gradient centrifugation and were stained directly, without culture. To minimize batch effects, samples were stained and sorted in pairs, one healthy donor with one patient per experiment. All of the isolated RNA was reverse transcribed with the High Capacity cDNA Reverse Transcription Kit, so expressed TCRB transcripts were sequenced. Deep immunoSEQ sequencing was applied to naive, central memory and regulatory T cell samples, giving an average of roughly 3.3 million total reads per sample. Sorted cells were lysed in RLT buffer, and RNA was extracted using DNase-treated RNeasy Micro or Mini kits according to cell number. To prevent cross-contamination, every cell subset was processed on its own, while patient and healthy donor samples were processed together. The immunoSEQ multiplex PCR was used to amplify TCRB sequences from cDNA, yielding 87-bp fragments that span the CDR3 region. Sequencing of the amplicons was done on the Illumina HiSeq platform. The authors' analysis ran thus. PCR bias was corrected computationally using synthetic template baselines, and reads within Hamming distance 2 were collapsed, with unmergeable singletons discarded. Reads were aligned against IMGT so that V, D and J genes, CDR3 length and insertions or deletions at six rearrangement sites could be assigned. Clonotype counts were normalized to sorted cell number within each subset before computing true diversity and Gini coefficients with the tcR R package. Repertoire sharing was quantified using the overlap coefficient calculated on TCRB nucleotide sequences. The clones in this table, taken by TCRdb from immuneACCESS, are in-frame only. Not every clone is retained; where verified, under half of the shortfall comes from an unresolved V gene, and the cause of the rest is unknown. V, J and clone size reflect that table, while D and trimming were determined from the DNA. For this sample there are around 170,000 clones; 8.5% to 10% appear just once. The top ten hold about 0.75% of the sample.

The TCR sequence derives from a woman aged 30 to 39 with type 1 diabetes. Sequencing input: central memory CD4+ T cells from blood. The rearranged chain carries TRBV5-1 and TRBJ1-1; no D gene is confidently identified. In nucleotide form, the sequence is TGCGCCAGCAGCTTGGTAGGACTGGGGAACACTGAAGCTTTCTTT. The resulting protein is CASSLVGLGNTEAFF.